The entry that follows covers one T cell receptor beta chain sequence. Antigen: not known. The sample belongs to a study of response to subunit inactivated influenza vaccine. Overall study findings and caveats: Authors proposed each seasonal influenza vaccination draws in few new T cells.

V was clipped by 3 bases and J by 3 bases, with 12 bases between them. The germline V gene has CDR1 SGHTA and CDR2 FQGNSA. The CDR3 sequence is 15 residues long. TCRdb re-called the RT-PCR reads with MiXCR, one entry per CDR3 protein. The sample has 450,000 to 550,000 distinct CDR3 sequences, less than 30% seen once. Sequenced material: CD4+ T cells sorted from PBMCs, taken less than 6 days after vaccination. This sequence originates from a man aged 50-59 years who received an inactivated influenza vaccine. The V call is TRBV7-2, the J call TRBJ2-1; D is undetermined. CDR3 in amino acids: CASSFTAVRYNEQFF. Here the CDR3 DNA reads TGTGCCAGCAGCTTCACGGCGGTCCGCTACAATGAGCAGTTCTTC.